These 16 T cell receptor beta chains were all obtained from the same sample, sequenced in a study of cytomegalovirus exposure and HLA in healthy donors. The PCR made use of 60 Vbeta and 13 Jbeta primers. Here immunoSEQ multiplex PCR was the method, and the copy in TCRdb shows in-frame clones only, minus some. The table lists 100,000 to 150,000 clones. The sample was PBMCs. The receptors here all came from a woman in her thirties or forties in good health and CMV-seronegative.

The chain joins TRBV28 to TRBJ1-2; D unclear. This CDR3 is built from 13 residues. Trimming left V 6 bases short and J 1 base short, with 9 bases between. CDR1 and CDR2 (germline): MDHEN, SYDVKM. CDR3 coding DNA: TGTGCCAGCAGACTCGACAATAACTATGGCTACACCTTC. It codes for CASRLDNNYGYTF.

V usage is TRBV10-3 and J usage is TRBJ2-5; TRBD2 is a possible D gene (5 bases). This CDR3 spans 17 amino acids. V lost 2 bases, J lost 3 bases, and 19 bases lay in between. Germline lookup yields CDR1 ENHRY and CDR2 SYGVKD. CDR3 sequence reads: CAISESSFAGRKETQYF. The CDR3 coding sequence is TGTGCCATCAGTGAGAGTTCTTTTGCGGGCCGTAAAGAGACCCAGTACTTC.

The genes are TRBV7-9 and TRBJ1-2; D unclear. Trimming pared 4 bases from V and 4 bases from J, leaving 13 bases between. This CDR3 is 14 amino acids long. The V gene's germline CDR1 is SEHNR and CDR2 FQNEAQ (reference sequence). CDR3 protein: CASSYEVEGYGYTF. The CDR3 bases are TGTGCCAGCAGCTACGAAGTTGAGGGCTATGGCTACACCTTC. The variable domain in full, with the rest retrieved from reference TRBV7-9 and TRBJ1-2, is DTGVSQNPRHKITKRGQNVTFRCDPISEHNRLYWYRQTLGQGPEFLTYFQNEAQLEKSRLLSDRFSAERPKGSFSTLEIQRTEQGDSAMYLCASSYEVEGYGYTFGSGTRLTVV.

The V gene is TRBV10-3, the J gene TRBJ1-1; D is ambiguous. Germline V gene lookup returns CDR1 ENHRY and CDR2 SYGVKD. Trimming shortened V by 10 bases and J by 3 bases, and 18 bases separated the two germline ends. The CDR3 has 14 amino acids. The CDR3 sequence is CATREDAEDTEAFF. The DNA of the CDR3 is TGTGCCACGCGGGAGGACGCAGAGGACACTGAAGCTTTCTTT.

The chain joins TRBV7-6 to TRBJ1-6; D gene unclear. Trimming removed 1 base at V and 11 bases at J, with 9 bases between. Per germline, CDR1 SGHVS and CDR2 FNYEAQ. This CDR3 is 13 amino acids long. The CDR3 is CASSLGGIPPLHF. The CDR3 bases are TGTGCCAGCAGCTTAGGCGGGATCCCACCCCTCCACTTT. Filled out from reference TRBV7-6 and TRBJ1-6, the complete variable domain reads GAGVSQSPRYKVTKRGQDVALRCDPISGHVSLYWYRQALGQGPEFLTYFNYEAQQDKSGLPNDRFSAERPEGSISTLTIQRTEQRDSAMYRCASSLGGIPPLHFGNGTRLTVT.

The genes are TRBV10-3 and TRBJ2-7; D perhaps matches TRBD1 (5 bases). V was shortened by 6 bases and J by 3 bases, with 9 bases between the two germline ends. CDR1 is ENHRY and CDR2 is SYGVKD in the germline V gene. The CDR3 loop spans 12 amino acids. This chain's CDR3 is CAISSTGYEQYV. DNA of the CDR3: TGTGCCATCAGCAGTACAGGCTACGAGCAGTACGTC.

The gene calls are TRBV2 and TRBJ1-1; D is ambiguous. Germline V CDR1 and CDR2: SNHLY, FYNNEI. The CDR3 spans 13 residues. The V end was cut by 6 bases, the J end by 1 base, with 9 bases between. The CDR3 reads CASSLDGNTEAFF. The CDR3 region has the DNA TGTGCCAGCAGCCTAGACGGGAACACTGAAGCTTTCTTT. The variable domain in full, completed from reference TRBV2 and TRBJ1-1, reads EPEVTQTPSHQVTQMGQEVILRCVPISNHLYFYWYRQILGQKVEFLVSFYNNEISEKSEIFDDQFSVERPDGSNFTLKIRSTKLEDSAMYFCASSLDGNTEAFFGQGTRLTVV.

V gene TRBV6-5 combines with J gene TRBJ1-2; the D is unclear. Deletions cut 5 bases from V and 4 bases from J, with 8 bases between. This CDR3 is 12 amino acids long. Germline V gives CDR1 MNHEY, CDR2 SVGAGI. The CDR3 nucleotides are TGTGCCAGCAGTCAAATCCCCTATGGCTACACCTTC. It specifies CASSQIPYGYTF.

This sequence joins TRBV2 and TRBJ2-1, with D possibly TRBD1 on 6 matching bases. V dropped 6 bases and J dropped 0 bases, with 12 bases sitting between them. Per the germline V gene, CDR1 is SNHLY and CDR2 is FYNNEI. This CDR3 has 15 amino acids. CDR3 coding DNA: TGTGCCAGCAGAGCCAGGGGAAACTCCTACAATGAGCAGTTCTTC. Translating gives CASRARGNSYNEQFF. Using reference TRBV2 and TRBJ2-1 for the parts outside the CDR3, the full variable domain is EPEVTQTPSHQVTQMGQEVILRCVPISNHLYFYWYRQILGQKVEFLVSFYNNEISEKSEIFDDQFSVERPDGSNFTLKIRSTKLEDSAMYFCASRARGNSYNEQFFGPGTRLTVL.

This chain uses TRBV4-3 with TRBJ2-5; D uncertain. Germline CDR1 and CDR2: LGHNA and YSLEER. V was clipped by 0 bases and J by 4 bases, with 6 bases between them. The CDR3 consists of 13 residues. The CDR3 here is CASSQEARETQYF. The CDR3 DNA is TGCGCCAGCAGCCAAGAGGCTAGAGAGACCCAGTACTTC.

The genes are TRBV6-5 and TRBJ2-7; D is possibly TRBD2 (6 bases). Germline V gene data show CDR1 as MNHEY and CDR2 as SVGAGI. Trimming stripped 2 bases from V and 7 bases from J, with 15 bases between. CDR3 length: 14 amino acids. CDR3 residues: CASSYEGSTREQYF. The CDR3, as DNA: TGTGCCAGCAGTTACGAGGGCTCGACTAGAGAGCAGTACTTC.

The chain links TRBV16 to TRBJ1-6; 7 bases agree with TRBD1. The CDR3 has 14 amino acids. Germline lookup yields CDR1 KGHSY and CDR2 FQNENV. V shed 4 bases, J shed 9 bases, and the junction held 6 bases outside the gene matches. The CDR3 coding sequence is TGTGCCAGCAGCCCGTTAACAGGGGTTTCACCCCTCCACTTT. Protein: CASSPLTGVSPLHF.

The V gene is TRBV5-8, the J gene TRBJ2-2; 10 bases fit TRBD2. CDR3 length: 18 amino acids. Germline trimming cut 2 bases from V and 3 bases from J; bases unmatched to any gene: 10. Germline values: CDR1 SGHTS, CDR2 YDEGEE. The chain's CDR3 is CASSFGLQRGGYTGELFF. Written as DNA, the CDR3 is TGTGCCAGCAGCTTCGGGCTACAGCGGGGGGGATACACCGGGGAGCTGTTTTTT.

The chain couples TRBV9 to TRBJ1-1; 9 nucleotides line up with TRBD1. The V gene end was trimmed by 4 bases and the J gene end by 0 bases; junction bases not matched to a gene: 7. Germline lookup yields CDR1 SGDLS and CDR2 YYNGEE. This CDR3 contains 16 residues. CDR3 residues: CASSPRGQGMNTEAFF. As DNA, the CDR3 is TGTGCCAGCAGCCCCCGGGGACAGGGCATGAACACTGAAGCTTTCTTT.

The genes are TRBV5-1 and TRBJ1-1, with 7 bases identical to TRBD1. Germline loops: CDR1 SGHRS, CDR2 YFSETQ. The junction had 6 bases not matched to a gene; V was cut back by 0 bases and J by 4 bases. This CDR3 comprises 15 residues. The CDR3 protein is CASSLGQGGVTEAFF. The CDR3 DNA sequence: TGCGCCAGCAGCTTGGGACAGGGAGGCGTCACTGAAGCTTTCTTT.

CDR3 amino acids: CASSLGYSYYEQYF. As DNA, the CDR3 is TGTGCCAGCAGCTTAGGGTACAGTTACTACGAGCAGTACTTC. This chain connects TRBV7-2 to TRBJ2-7; D gene uncertain. CDR1 and CDR2 from the germline V gene are SGHTA and FQGNSA. V lost 1 base, J lost 3 bases, and 10 bases lay in between. The CDR3 consists of 14 residues.